The clone carrying this TCR beta chain was counted ten times or more. CDR1 and CDR2 from the germline V gene are LNHNV and YYDKDF (reference sequence). V gave up 0 bases and J gave up 8 bases; unmatched junction bases: 8. The CDR3 extends over 15 amino acids. The data belong to a study of human T cells and chemical hapten exposure. Source study methods: The median was roughly 91,000 TCRs per sample, ranging 23,224 to 690,600. MiXCR, applied by TCRdb to the RACE reads, yields one record per CDR3 protein. The V and J calls, along with clone size, are taken from TCRdb and not from the paper's own processing. The sample gives some 400,000 distinct CDR3 sequences, approximately 5.1% of which show up once; around 2.6% is in the top ten. Indicated time point: pre-sensitization, week 0. This sample's treatment: therapeutic diphenylcyclopropenone sensitization with weekly scalp DPC. Alopecia patients deemed DPC-suitable, aged 18 to 70, excluding pregnancy.

The rearrangement uses TRBV15 and TRBJ2-3, with 7 bases matching TRBD2. This clonotype was obtained from a woman aged 45-65 years with alopecia areata. Some clones in this sample may be carry-over from other donors' samples. The source was whole blood, collected in connection with sensitization to the hapten diphenylcyclopropenone (DPC). CDR3 sequence reads: CATSREAGDKGTQYF. The DNA for the CDR3 is TGTGCCACCAGCAGAGAGGCGGGAGATAAGGGTACGCAGTATTTT. The whole variable domain, remainder taken from reference TRBV15 and TRBJ2-3, is DAMVIQNPRYQVTQFGKPVTLSCSQTLNHNVMYWYQQKSSQAPKLLFHYYDKDFNNEADTPDNFQSRRPNTSFCFLDIRSPGLGDTAMYLCATSREAGDKGTQYFGPGTRLTVL.